Below, one T cell receptor (beta chain) is given with its context. This clone was seen more than once but under ten times. No antigen is known for it. Nothing much larger sits one base from this clone, and base qualities are not available. Library generation was performed with PCR. Instrument on record: Illumina HiSeq 4000. The TCR beta-chain CDR3 region of each patient was profiled by high-throughput sequencing. In the authors' own workflow: Drawing on CDR3 differences between clinicopathological groups, the researchers built a classifier meant to tell apart patients with distant-metastatic papillary thyroid cancer. The Shannon index was used to assess repertoire diversity, and the Morisita-Horn index was used to assess tumor-blood repertoire similarity. The public reads were run again by TCRdb, first through fastp at Q25 and then through MiXCR, and only productive beta chains were kept. These V and J calls rely on TCRdb rather than the paper's analysis. The sample profile shows 70,000 or so clones; around 14% of them were found once. The ten biggest clones cover about 6% of the sample.

The sample comes from a study of metastatic and nonmetastatic thyroid tumors (dated by TCRdb to the early 2020s). About the study as a whole: For patients with malignant and with benign thyroid disease, the researchers compared repertoires between peripheral blood samples and tumor or nodule tissue samples.

Counted from cysteine to phenylalanine, this CDR3 has 17 amino acids. Only the CDR3 portion is preserved as DNA: 51 bases, with reading frame beginning at the first base. Based on the germline V gene (reference sequence), the CDR1 and CDR2 sequences are MNHEY and SMNVEV. Trimming leaves V shorter by 4 bases and J shorter by 7 bases, with the junction holding 15 bases beyond the gene matches. Overall study outcomes, separate from this receptor: TCR beta diversity was reported as significantly higher in malignant tumors than in benign nodules, in both blood and tumor samples.

No patient had received any treatment before thyroid surgery. Using T-cell receptor beta sequencing, the study looked back at clinical samples from patients collected from the early 2010s to the late 2010s. Sequenced material: blood. The chain was built from TRBV27 and TRBJ2-2, with 7 central nucleotides matching TRBD1. This receptor was identified in a male donor with papillary thyroid cancer or a benign thyroid nodule (not recorded which). Some clones in this sample may be carry-over from other donors' samples. The DNA sequence is given as TGTGCCAGCAGTTGCGTAGTCGGGACAGAGGGGATCGGGGAGCTGTTTTTT. It is translated as CASSCVVGTEGIGELFF.